The 21 T cell receptor beta chains given below trace back to one sample, sequenced in a study of T cell repertoires in cytomegalovirus infection. Each CDR3 protein gets one entry after TCRdb re-called the reads with MiXCR. The data show about 400,000 distinct CDR3 sequences, with over 15% seen just once and roughly 8.7% held by the top ten. The specimen was PBMCs. The source is a human donor in good health (CMV status not recorded). Some clones in this sample may be carry-over from other donors' samples.

The CDR3 loop reads CASSLEVSNYGYTF. The CDR3 DNA follows: TGTGCCAGCAGTTTAGAGGTCTCTAACTATGGCTACACCTTC. The chain is built from TRBV12-3 or TRBV12-4 and TRBJ1-2; D gene uncertain. The CDR3 runs to 14 residues. With 1 base removed from V and 0 bases from J, the gap between germline ends came to 6 bases.

This clonotype has at least ten counts. The chain uses TRBV12-3 or TRBV12-4 and TRBJ1-4; TRBD1 agrees at 10 bases. The CDR3 has 14 residues. V trimming: 6 bases; J trimming: 7 bases; junction bases outside the gene matches: 5. The CDR3 reads CASRRQGAVEKLFF. Written as DNA, the CDR3 is TGTGCCAGCAGGAGACAGGGGGCGGTTGAAAAACTGTTTTTT.

This clonotype was picked up many times. The rearrangement joins TRBV7-2 to TRBJ2-7; no reliable D call. Germline CDR1 SGHTA, CDR2 FQGNSA. The ends were cut back, 5 bases at V and 3 bases at J, with 14 bases in the middle. The CDR3 is made up of 14 amino acids. The CDR3 DNA is TGTGCCAGCAGCCTGACTCGTTTCGGCTACGAGCAGTACTTC. Protein product: CASSLTRFGYEQYF. The full variable domain, completed using reference TRBV7-2 and TRBJ2-7, is GAGVSQSPSNKVTEKGKDVELRCDPISGHTALYWYRQSLGQGLEFLIYFQGNSAPDKSGLPSDRFSAERTGGSVSTLTIQRTQQEDSAVYLCASSLTRFGYEQYFGPGTRLTVT.

This rearrangement joins TRBV20-1 to TRBJ2-5; D may be TRBD2 (6 bases). Trimming pared 2 bases from V and 1 base from J, leaving 14 bases between. In germline, CDR1 is DFQATT, CDR2 SNEGSKA (reference sequence). The CDR3 consists of 15 residues. The CDR3 DNA follows: TGCAGTGCTAGACGACCACTCGGGGGCCAAGAGACCCAGTACTTC. It encodes CSARRPLGGQETQYF.

Ten or more counts support this clonotype. The rearrangement uses TRBV7-2 and TRBJ2-7, with D possibly called TRBD1 or TRBD2 (5 bases each). Germline values: CDR1 SGHTA, CDR2 FQGNSA. Trimming removed 5 bases from V and 2 bases from J, with 10 bases in between. CDR3 length: 13 residues. The CDR3 DNA is TGTGCCAGCAGCCGACTGGGGGCCTACGAGCAGTACTTC. It translates to CASSRLGAYEQYF.

This clonotype was picked up a small number of times. V is TRBV5-1 and J is TRBJ2-1; TRBD1 aligns across 9 bases. The V gene end was trimmed by 7 bases and the J gene end by 8 bases; junction bases not matched to a gene: 13. Germline CDR1 reads SGHRS; CDR2 reads YFSETQ. This CDR3 spans 15 amino acids. CDR3 amino acids: CASQITGGGFDEQFF. In DNA form, the CDR3 reads TGCGCCAGCCAGATCACAGGGGGCGGGTTCGATGAGCAGTTCTTC.

The chain has TRBV4-2 and TRBJ1-1; D might be TRBD1 (6 bases). V lost 0 bases and J lost 0, with 11 bases in between. This CDR3 is 16 amino acids long. Germline V gene lookup returns CDR1 LGHNA and CDR2 YNFKEQ. CDR3 nucleotide sequence: TGTGCCAGCAGCCAAGATGGGGGACAATTGAACACTGAAGCTTTCTTT. Translation gives CASSQDGGQLNTEAFF.

This clonotype came up many times. The chain recombines TRBV7-2 with TRBJ2-7; 8 positions match TRBD2. CDR3 length: 15 amino acids. Germline V gives CDR1 SGHTA, CDR2 FQGNSA. V was clipped by 3 bases and J by 5 bases; unmatched bases: 9. Here the CDR3 reads CASSLREVYSHEQYF. As DNA, the CDR3 is TGTGCCAGCAGCTTGCGGGAGGTCTATTCCCACGAGCAGTACTTC.

This chain connects TRBV7-9 to TRBJ1-1; D uncertain. Trimming pared 4 bases from V and 8 bases from J, leaving 8 bases between. This CDR3 has 11 residues. Looked up from germline, CDR1 is SEHNR and CDR2 is FQNEAQ (reference sequence). CDR3 protein: CASSSSMEAFF. CDR3 in DNA: TGTGCCAGCAGCTCCTCCATGGAAGCTTTCTTT.

This clonotype was seen at least ten times. The chain links TRBV12-5 to TRBJ1-3; D not certain. V lost 5 bases and J lost 12, with 17 bases in between. The CDR3 has 13 amino acids. The germline V gene encodes CDR1 LGHNT and CDR2 FRNRAP. CDR3 residues: CASGPLDTYSIYF. Written as DNA, the CDR3 is TGTGCTAGTGGTCCACTAGACACGTACAGCATATATTTT.

This clonotype occurred many times. The chain recombines TRBV6-5 with TRBJ2-5, with D perhaps being TRBD1 or TRBD2 (5 bases each). The CDR3 covers 15 residues. Germline CDR1 is MNHEY and CDR2 is SVGAGI. V lost 2 bases and J 7 bases, leaving 17 bases between the germline ends. This CDR3 reads CASSYRGFPGGTQYF. The CDR3, as DNA: TGTGCCAGCAGTTACAGGGGCTTCCCCGGAGGGACCCAGTACTTC.

The J gene is TRBJ2-7, the V gene TRBV6-6, with 9 bases fitting TRBD2. The length of the CDR3 is 15 residues. Losses at the gene ends were 6 bases for V and 6 bases for J; bases not matched to a gene: 12. CDR1 and CDR2 from the germline V gene are MNHNY and SVGAGI (reference sequence). The CDR3 region has the DNA TGTGCCAGCAGGGAAACTATCGCGGGGGGGCGCGAGCAGTACTTC. Residues: CASRETIAGGREQYF.

The chain carries TRBV2 and TRBJ1-2; D not certain. The CDR3 has 12 amino acids. Trimming shortened V by 2 bases and J by 5 bases, and 6 bases separated the two germline ends. The V gene's germline CDR1 is SNHLY and CDR2 FYNNEI. CDR3 DNA sequence: TGTGCCAGCAGTGAACGTCGGTATGGCTACACCTTC. It is translated as CASSERRYGYTF.

The rearrangement uses TRBV7-6 and TRBJ1-2, with D maybe TRBD1 (6 bases). Trimming pared 3 bases from V and 3 bases from J, leaving 11 bases between. The CDR3 is 14 residues long. Germline CDR1 reads SGHVS; CDR2 reads FNYEAQ. DNA of the CDR3: TGTGCCAGCAGCTTGGGGGGCAGGGACTATGGCTACACCTTC. It codes for CASSLGGRDYGYTF.

The chain employs TRBV6-2 or TRBV6-3 and TRBJ2-3; 7 bases match TRBD2. This CDR3 has 15 residues. Germline trimming cut 0 bases from V and 2 bases from J; bases unmatched to any gene: 2. Germline CDR1 MNHEY, CDR2 SVGEGT. CDR3: CASSYSAGVTDTQYF. The CDR3 nucleotides are TGTGCCAGCAGTTACTCGGCGGGAGTCACAGATACGCAGTATTTT.

This clonotype came up a few times. This CDR3 is CASSLPLAGGPTSARNEQFF. CDR3 bases: TGTGCCAGCAGCTTACCGCTAGCGGGAGGGCCGACGTCAGCGCGTAATGAGCAGTTCTTC. V gene TRBV7-8 combines with J gene TRBJ2-1; 12 bases align to TRBD2. The CDR3 consists of 20 residues. The ends lost 2 bases at V and 7 bases at J; junction bases unmatched: 18. The germline V gene encodes CDR1 SGHVS and CDR2 FQNEAQ. Together with reference TRBV7-8 and TRBJ2-1, the CDR3 gives the full variable domain: GAGVSQSPRYKVAKRGQDVALRCDPISGHVSLFWYQQALGQGPEFLTYFQNEAQLDKSGLPSDRFFAERPEGSVSTLKIQRTQQEDSAVYLCASSLPLAGGPTSARNEQFFGPGTRLTVL.

The V and J genes are TRBV4-2 and TRBJ2-1, with 11 bases aligning to TRBD2. CDR1 and CDR2 (germline): LGHNA, YNFKEQ. The CDR3 contains 15 residues. Trimming took 4 bases from V and 5 from J; bases not matched to a gene: 4. The CDR3 protein is CASSLSGRENNEQFF. The DNA of the CDR3 is TGTGCCAGCAGCCTTAGCGGGAGGGAGAACAATGAGCAGTTCTTC.

The chain recombines TRBV4-1 with TRBJ1-5; no definite D call. Germline V gene data show CDR1 as MGHRA and CDR2 as YSYEKL. Trimming took off 0 bases at V and 4 bases at J, with 10 bases between the two ends. CDR3 length: 15 residues. The CDR3 coding sequence is TGCGCCAGCAGCCAAGATGAGGGTCAGAATCAGCCCCAGCATTTT. Translated: CASSQDEGQNQPQHF.

This clonotype was seen many times. The chain recombines TRBV7-6 with TRBJ2-1; D is undetermined. V lost 2 bases and J 0 bases, leaving 11 bases between the germline ends. This CDR3 contains 16 residues. The V gene's germline CDR1 is SGHVS and CDR2 FNYEAQ. The CDR3 coding sequence is TGTGCCAGCAGCTTAAGGCCCGCCAGCTCCTACAATGAGCAGTTCTTC. Protein product: CASSLRPASSYNEQFF.

The CDR3 spells CASSVDPRLAGDNEQFF. In DNA, the CDR3 is TGTGCCAGCAGCGTAGATCCCCGACTAGCGGGAGACAATGAGCAGTTCTTC. The rearrangement joins TRBV9 to TRBJ2-1; TRBD2 aligns across 12 bases. From germline, CDR1 is SGDLS and CDR2 YYNGEE. The CDR3 contains 17 residues. V lost 0 bases, J lost 5 bases, and 6 bases stayed unmatched.

This clonotype has ten or more counts. The V and J genes are TRBV7-2 and TRBJ1-3; unclear D gene. There are 12 residues in the CDR3. Germline V gives CDR1 SGHTA, CDR2 FQGNSA. V lost 5 bases to trimming and J lost 1 base, with 3 bases between them. CDR3 in amino acids: CASSASGNTIYF. The CDR3, as DNA: TGTGCCAGCAGCGCGTCTGGAAACACCATATATTTT.